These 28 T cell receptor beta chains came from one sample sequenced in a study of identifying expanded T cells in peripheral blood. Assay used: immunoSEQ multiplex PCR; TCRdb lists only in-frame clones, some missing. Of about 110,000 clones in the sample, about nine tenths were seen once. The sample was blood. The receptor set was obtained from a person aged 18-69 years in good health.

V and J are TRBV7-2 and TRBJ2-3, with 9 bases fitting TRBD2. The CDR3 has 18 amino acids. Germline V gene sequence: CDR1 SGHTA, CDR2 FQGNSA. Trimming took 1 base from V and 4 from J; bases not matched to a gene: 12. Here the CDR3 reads CASSLVRHPSGIADTQYF. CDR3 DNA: TGTGCCAGCAGCTTAGTTCGTCATCCTAGCGGGATTGCAGATACGCAGTATTTT. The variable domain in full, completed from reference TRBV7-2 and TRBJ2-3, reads GAGVSQSPSNKVTEKGKDVELRCDPISGHTALYWYRQSLGQGLEFLIYFQGNSAPDKSGLPSDRFSAERTGGSVSTLTIQRTQQEDSAVYLCASSLVRHPSGIADTQYFGPGTRLTVL.

CDR3 coding DNA: TGTGCCAGCAGCTTCACTATCGGGGTCAGCTCTGGAAACACCATATATTTT. It yields the protein CASSFTIGVSSGNTIYF. The chain is built from TRBV11-2 and TRBJ1-3; D gene uncertain. The V gene's germline CDR1 is SGHAT and CDR2 FQNNGV. V lost 3 bases, J lost 0 bases, and 15 bases lay in between. The CDR3 has 17 residues.

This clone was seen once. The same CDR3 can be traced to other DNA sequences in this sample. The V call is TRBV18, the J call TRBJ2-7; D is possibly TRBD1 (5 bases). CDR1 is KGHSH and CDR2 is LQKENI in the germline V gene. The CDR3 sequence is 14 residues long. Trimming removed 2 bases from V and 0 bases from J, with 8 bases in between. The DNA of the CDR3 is TGTGCCAGCTCACCAAGACAGAGCTCCTACGAGCAGTACTTC. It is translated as CASSPRQSSYEQYF.

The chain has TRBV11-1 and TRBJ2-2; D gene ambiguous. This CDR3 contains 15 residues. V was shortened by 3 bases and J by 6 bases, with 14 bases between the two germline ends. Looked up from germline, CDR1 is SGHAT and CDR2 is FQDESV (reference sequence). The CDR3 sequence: CASSFRRAGPGELFF. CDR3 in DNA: TGTGCCAGCAGCTTCAGAAGGGCCGGGCCCGGGGAGCTGTTTTTT.

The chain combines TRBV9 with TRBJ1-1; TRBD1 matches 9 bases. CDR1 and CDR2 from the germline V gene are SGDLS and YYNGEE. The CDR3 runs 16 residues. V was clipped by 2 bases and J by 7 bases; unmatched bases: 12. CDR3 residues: CASSVSGTGTFSEAFF. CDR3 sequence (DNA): TGTGCCAGCAGCGTCAGCGGGACAGGGACTTTCAGTGAAGCTTTCTTT.

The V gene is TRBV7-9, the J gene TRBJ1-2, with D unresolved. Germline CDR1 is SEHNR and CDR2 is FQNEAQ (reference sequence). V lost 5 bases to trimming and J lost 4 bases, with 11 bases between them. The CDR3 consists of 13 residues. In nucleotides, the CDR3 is TGTGCCAGCAGCCCCGACGCCGTCTATGGCTACACCTTC. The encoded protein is CASSPDAVYGYTF.

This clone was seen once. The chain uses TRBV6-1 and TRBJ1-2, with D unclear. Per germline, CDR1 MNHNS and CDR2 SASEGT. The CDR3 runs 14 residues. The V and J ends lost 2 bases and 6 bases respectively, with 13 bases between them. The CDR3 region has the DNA TGTGCCAGCAGTGAAACAACAGAACCCAATGGCTACACCTTC. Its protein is CASSETTEPNGYTF.

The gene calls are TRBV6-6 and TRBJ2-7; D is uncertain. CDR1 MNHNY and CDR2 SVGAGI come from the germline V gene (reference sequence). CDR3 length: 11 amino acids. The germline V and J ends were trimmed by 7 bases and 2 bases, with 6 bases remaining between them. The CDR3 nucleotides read TGTGCCAGCAAAGGAGCCTACGAGCAGTACTTC. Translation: CASKGAYEQYF.

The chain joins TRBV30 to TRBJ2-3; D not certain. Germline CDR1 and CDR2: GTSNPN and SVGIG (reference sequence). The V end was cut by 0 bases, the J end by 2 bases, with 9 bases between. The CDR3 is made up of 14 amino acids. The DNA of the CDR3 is TGTGCCTGGAGTGTCGGCCGAAACACAGATACGCAGTATTTT. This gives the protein CAWSVGRNTDTQYF.

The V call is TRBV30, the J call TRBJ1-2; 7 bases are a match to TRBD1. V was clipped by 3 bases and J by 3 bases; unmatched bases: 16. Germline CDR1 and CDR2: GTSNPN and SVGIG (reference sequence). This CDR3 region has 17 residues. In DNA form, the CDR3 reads TGTGCCTGGAGGGGAGGGTCAGGGGGAGAAACTTACTATGGCTACACCTTC. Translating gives CAWRGGSGGETYYGYTF.

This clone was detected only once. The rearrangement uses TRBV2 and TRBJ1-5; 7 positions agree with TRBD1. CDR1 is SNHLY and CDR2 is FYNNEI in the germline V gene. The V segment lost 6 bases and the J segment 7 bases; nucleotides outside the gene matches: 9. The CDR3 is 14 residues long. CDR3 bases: TGTGCCAGCAGCACCGAGGGGGCCCGGCAGCCCCAGCATTTT. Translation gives CASSTEGARQPQHF.

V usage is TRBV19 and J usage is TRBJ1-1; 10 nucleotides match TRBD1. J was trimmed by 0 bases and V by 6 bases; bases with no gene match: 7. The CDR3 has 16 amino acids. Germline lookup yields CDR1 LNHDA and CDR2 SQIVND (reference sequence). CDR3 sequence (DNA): TGTGCCAGTAGGTTGGACAGGGGGACCCTGAACACTGAAGCTTTCTTT. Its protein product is CASRLDRGTLNTEAFF.

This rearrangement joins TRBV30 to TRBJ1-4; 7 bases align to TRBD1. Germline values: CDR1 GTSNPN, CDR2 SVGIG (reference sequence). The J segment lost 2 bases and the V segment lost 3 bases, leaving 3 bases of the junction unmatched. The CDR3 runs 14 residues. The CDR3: CAWRTGFTNEKLFF. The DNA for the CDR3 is TGTGCCTGGAGGACAGGGTTTACTAATGAAAAACTGTTTTTT.

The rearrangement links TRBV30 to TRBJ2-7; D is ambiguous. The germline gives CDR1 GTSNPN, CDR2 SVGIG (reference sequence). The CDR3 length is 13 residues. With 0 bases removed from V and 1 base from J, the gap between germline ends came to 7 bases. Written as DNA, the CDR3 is TGTGCCTGGAGTGTATTTGGTTCCTACGAGCAGTACTTC. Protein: CAWSVFGSYEQYF.

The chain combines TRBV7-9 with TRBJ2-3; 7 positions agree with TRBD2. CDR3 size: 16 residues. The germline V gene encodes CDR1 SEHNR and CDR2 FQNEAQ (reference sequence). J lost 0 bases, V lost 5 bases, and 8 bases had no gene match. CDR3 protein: CASSRVLAESTDTQYF. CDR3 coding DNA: TGTGCCAGCAGCCGAGTCCTAGCGGAGAGCACAGATACGCAGTATTTT.

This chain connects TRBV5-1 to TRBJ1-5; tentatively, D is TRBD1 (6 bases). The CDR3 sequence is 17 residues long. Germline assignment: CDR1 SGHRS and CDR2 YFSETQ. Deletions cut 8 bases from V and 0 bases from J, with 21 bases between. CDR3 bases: TGCGCCAGTCCACAAACAGGGACCGACCATAGCAATCAGCCCCAGCATTTT. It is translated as CASPQTGTDHSNQPQHF.

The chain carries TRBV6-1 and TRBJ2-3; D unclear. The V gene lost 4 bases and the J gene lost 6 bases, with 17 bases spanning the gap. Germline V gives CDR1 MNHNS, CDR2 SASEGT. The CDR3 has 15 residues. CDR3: CASSASVYRYDTQYF. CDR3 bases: TGTGCCAGCAGTGCCTCAGTCTATCGGTACGATACGCAGTATTTT.

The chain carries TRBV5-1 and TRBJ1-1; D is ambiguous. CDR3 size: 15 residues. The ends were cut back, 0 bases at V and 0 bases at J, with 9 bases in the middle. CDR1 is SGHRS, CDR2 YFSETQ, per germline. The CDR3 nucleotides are TGCGCCAGCAGCTTGGCTTCCAGAATGAACACTGAAGCTTTCTTT. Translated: CASSLASRMNTEAFF.

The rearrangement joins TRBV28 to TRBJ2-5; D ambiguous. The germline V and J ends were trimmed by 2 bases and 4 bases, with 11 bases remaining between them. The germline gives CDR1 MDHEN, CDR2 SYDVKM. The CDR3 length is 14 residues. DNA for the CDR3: TGTGCCAGCAGTTTACCCTCGGGTCGAGAGACCCAGTACTTC. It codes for CASSLPSGRETQYF.

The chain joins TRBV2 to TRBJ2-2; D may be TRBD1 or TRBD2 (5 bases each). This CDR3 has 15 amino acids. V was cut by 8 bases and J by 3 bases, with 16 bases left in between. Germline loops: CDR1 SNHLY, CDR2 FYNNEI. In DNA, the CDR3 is TGTGCCAGCGGGATGGGACGGGTCGACACCGGGGAGCTGTTTTTT. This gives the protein CASGMGRVDTGELFF.

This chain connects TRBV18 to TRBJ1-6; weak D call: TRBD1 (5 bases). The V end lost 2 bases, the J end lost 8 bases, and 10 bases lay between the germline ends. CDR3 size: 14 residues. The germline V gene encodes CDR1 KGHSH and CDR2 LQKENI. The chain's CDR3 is CASSPGTRDSPLHF. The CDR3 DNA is TGTGCCAGCTCACCAGGGACCCGGGATTCACCCCTCCACTTT.

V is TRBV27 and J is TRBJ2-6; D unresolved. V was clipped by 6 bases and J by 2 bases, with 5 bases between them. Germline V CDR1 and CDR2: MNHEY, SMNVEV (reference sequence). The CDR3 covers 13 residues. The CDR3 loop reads CASRRTGANVLTF. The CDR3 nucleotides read TGTGCCAGCAGGCGTACTGGGGCCAACGTCCTGACTTTC. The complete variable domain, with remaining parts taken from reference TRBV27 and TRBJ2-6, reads EAQVTQNPRYLITVTGKKLTVTCSQNMNHEYMSWYRQDPGLGLRQIYYSMNVEVTDKGDVPEGYKVSRKEKRNFPLILESPSPNQTSLYFCASRRTGANVLTFGAGSRLTVL.

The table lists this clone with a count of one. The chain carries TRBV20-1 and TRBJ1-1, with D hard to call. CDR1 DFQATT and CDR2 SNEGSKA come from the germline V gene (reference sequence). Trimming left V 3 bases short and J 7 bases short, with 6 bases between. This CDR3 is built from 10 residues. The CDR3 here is CSARVIEAFF. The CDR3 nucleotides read TGCAGTGCTAGGGTAATTGAAGCTTTCTTT.

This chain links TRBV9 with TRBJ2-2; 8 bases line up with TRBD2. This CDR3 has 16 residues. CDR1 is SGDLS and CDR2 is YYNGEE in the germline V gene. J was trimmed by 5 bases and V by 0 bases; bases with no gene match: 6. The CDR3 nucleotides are TGTGCCAGCAGCGTAGGAGCGGGAGTATCTACCGGGGAGCTGTTTTTT. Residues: CASSVGAGVSTGELFF.

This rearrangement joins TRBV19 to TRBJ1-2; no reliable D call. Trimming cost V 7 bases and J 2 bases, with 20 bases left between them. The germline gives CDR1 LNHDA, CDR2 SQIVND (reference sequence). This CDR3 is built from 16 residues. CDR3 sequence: CASTWFAVGQNYGYTF. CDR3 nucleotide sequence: TGTGCCAGTACTTGGTTTGCTGTCGGGCAGAACTATGGCTACACCTTC.

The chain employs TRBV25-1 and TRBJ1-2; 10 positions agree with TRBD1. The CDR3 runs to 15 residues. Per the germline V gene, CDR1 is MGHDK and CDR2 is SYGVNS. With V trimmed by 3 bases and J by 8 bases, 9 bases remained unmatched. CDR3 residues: CASSDWTGGDSGYTF. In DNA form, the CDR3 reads TGTGCCAGCAGTGACTGGACAGGGGGGGATTCGGGCTACACCTTC.

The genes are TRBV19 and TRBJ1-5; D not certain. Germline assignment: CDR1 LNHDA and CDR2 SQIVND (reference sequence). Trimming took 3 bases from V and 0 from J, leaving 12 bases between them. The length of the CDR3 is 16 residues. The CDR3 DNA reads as TGTGCCAGTAGTATGACTCGGCCAACTAGCAATCAGCCCCAGCATTTT. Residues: CASSMTRPTSNQPQHF. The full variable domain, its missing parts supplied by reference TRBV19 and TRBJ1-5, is DGGITQSPKYLFRKEGQNVTLSCEQNLNHDAMYWYRQDPGQGLRLIYYSQIVNDFQKGDIAEGYSVSREKKESFPLTVTSAQKNPTAFYLCASSMTRPTSNQPQHFGDGTRLSIL.

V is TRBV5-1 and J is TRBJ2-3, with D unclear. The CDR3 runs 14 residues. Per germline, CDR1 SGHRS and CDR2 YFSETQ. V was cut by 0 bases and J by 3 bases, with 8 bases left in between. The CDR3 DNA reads TGCGCCAGCAGCTTGGACCAGGCTACAGATACGCAGTATTTT. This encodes CASSLDQATDTQYF.